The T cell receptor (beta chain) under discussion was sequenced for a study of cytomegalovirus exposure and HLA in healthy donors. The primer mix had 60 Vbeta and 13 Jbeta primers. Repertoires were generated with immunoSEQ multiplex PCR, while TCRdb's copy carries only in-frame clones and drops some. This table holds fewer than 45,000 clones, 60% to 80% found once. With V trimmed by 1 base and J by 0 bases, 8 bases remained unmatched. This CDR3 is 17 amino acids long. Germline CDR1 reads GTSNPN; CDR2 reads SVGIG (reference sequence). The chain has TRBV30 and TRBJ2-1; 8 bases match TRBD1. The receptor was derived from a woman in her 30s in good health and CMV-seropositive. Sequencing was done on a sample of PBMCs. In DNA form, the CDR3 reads TGTGCCTGGAGTGCCCCCGACAGGGGAGACTCCTACAATGAGCAGTTCTTC. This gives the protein CAWSAPDRGDSYNEQFF.